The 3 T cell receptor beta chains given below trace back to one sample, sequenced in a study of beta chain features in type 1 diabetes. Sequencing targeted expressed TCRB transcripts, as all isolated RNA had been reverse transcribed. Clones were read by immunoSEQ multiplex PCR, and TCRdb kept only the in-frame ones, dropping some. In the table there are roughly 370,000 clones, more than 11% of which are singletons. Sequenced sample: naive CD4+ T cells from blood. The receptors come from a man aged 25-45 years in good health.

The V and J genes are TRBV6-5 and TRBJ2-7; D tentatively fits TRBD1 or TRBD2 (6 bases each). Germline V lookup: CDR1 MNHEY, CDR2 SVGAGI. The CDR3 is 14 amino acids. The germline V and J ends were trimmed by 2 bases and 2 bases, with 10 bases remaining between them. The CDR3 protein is CASSYGGRTYEQYF. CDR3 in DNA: TGTGCCAGCAGTTACGGGGGGCGAACCTACGAGCAGTACTTC.

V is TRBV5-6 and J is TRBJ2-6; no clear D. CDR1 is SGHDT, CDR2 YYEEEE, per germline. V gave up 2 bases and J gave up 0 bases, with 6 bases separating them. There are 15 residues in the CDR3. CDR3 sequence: CASSFGYSGANVLTF. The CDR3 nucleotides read TGTGCCAGCAGCTTCGGGTACTCTGGGGCCAACGTCCTGACTTTC. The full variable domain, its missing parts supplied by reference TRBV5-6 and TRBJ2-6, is DAGVTQSPTHLIKTRGQQVTLRCSPKSGHDTVSWYQQALGQGPQFIFQYYEEEERQRGNFPDRFSGHQFPNYSSELNVNALLLGDSALYLCASSFGYSGANVLTFGAGSRLTVL.

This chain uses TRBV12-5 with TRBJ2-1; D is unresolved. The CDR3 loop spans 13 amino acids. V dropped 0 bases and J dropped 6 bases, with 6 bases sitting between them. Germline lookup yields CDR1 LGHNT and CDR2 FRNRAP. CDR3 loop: CASGLVLFNEQFF. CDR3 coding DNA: TGTGCTAGTGGTTTGGTACTTTTCAATGAGCAGTTCTTC.